Shown below are 17 T cell receptor beta chains from a single sample sequenced in a study of ipilimumab plus nivolumab after autologous stem cell transplantation. Measured with immunoSEQ multiplex PCR; TCRdb has only the in-frame clones, and not every one. Of 35,000 to 50,000 clones detected, roughly 90% appear once; the ten largest clones hold approximately 0.83%. The sample here was PBMCs, taken in a trial of ipilimumab plus nivolumab as post-transplant consolidation. The receptor source for this set is a male donor with multiple myeloma.

The chain combines TRBV27 with TRBJ1-2; TRBD1 is a possible D gene (5 bases). The V gene lost 4 bases and the J gene lost 7 bases, with 13 bases spanning the gap. This CDR3 contains 13 residues. The germline V gene encodes CDR1 MNHEY and CDR2 SMNVEV (reference sequence). DNA of the CDR3: TGTGCCAGCAGTTCGGGGGATTTCTTTGGCTACACCTTC. The encoded protein is CASSSGDFFGYTF.

The chain is built from TRBV7-3 and TRBJ2-4; TRBD2 matches at 9 bases. The ends lost 5 bases at V and 3 bases at J; junction bases unmatched: 8. The CDR3 consists of 16 residues. Germline CDR1 SGHTA, CDR2 FQGTGA. The CDR3 loop is CASSRDSGSVKNIQYF. The CDR3 nucleotides read TGTGCCAGCAGCAGGGATAGCGGGAGCGTCAAAAACATTCAGTACTTC.

This chain links TRBV5-4 with TRBJ1-1, with D tentatively TRBD1 (5 bases). This CDR3 has 15 amino acids. Deletions cut 1 base from V and 5 bases from J, with 15 bases between. Germline CDR1 SGHNT, CDR2 YYREEE (reference sequence). DNA for the CDR3: TGTGCCAGCAGCTTGACCCAGGGAGGAACTACTGAAGCTTTCTTT. Its protein product is CASSLTQGGTTEAFF.

The chain joins TRBV10-1 to TRBJ2-1; D gene unclear. V lost 0 bases, J lost 8 bases, and 14 bases lay in between. Looked up from germline, CDR1 is WNHNN and CDR2 is SYGVQD (reference sequence). CDR3 length equals 15 residues. The CDR3, as DNA: TGCGCCAGCAGTGAGTCATTAGCCGCGTATCATGAGCAGTTCTTC. As protein: CASSESLAAYHEQFF.

The V call is TRBV7-3, the J call TRBJ2-1, with 9 bases identical to TRBD1. The V segment lost 5 bases and the J segment 7 bases; nucleotides outside the gene matches: 9. The length of the CDR3 is 15 residues. Germline V gene data show CDR1 as SGHTA and CDR2 as FQGTGA. The CDR3 is CASSKSDRGQNEQFF. CDR3 coding DNA: TGTGCCAGCAGCAAGTCGGACAGGGGTCAGAATGAGCAGTTCTTC.

The rearrangement joins TRBV29-1 to TRBJ1-1; no firm D call. V was clipped by 4 bases and J by 1 base, with 4 bases between them. This CDR3 comprises 11 residues. CDR1 is SQVTM and CDR2 is ANQGSEA in the germline V gene. The CDR3 protein is CSVVRNTEAFF. In nucleotides, the CDR3 is TGCAGCGTTGTTCGGAACACTGAAGCTTTCTTT.

The chain has TRBV19 and TRBJ2-1, with 12 nucleotides matching TRBD2. CDR1 and CDR2 from the germline V gene are LNHDA and SQIVND (reference sequence). V was pared by 6 bases and J by 4 bases, with 7 bases of the junction left unmatched. The CDR3 length is 16 residues. CDR3 residues: CASSRPLAGGYNEQFF. DNA for the CDR3: TGTGCCAGTAGCAGACCACTAGCGGGGGGATACAATGAGCAGTTCTTC.

The chain joins TRBV9 to TRBJ2-1; 13 bases fit TRBD2. V dropped 6 bases and J dropped 5; count of bases not matched to a gene: 8. The CDR3 extends over 16 amino acids. Germline-derived CDR1 and CDR2 are SGDLS and YYNGEE. The chain's CDR3 is CASTQDGTSGNNEQFF. CDR3 DNA: TGTGCCAGCACCCAAGACGGGACTAGCGGGAACAATGAGCAGTTCTTC.

The chain couples TRBV28 to TRBJ2-7; D gene ambiguous. The germline V and J ends were trimmed by 5 bases and 2 bases, with 13 bases remaining between them. The CDR3 totals 14 residues. Looked up from germline, CDR1 is MDHEN and CDR2 is SYDVKM. CDR3 bases: TGTGCCAGCAGTCGCCCGGACGAGACCTACGAGCAGTACTTC. It encodes CASSRPDETYEQYF.

The chain is built from TRBV6-5 and TRBJ2-1; D may correspond to TRBD1 or TRBD2 (5 bases each). This CDR3 has 16 residues. The germline CDR1 and CDR2 sequences are MNHEY and SVGAGI. V was clipped by 2 bases and J by 1 base, with 12 bases between them. The CDR3 here is CASSYGGGASYNEQFF. CDR3 bases: TGTGCCAGCAGTTACGGTGGGGGTGCATCCTACAATGAGCAGTTCTTC.

The chain recombines TRBV10-1 with TRBJ2-5; 9 positions match TRBD2. Looked up from germline, CDR1 is WNHNN and CDR2 is SYGVQD (reference sequence). J was trimmed by 2 bases and V by 4 bases; bases with no gene match: 5. The CDR3 runs 15 residues. The CDR3 is CASSGGRAGQETQYF. The CDR3 DNA sequence: TGCGCCAGCAGTGGCGGGAGGGCTGGTCAAGAGACCCAGTACTTC.

The CDR3 loop is CASKTARETQYF. DNA of the CDR3: TGTGCCAGCAAGACAGCCCGAGAGACCCAGTACTTC. The gene calls are TRBV6-1 and TRBJ2-5, with D maybe TRBD1 (5 bases). V lost 7 bases and J 4 bases, leaving 10 bases between the germline ends. This CDR3 spans 12 amino acids. CDR1 MNHNS and CDR2 SASEGT come from the germline V gene.

The count of this clone is one. The genes are TRBV4-1 and TRBJ1-5, with a weak D call TRBD1 (5 bases). The CDR3 consists of 15 residues. Germline V CDR1 and CDR2: MGHRA, YSYEKL. Trimming stripped 4 bases from V and 7 bases from J, with 17 bases between. Here the CDR3 reads CASSPGTAEMQPQHF. The CDR3 DNA follows: TGCGCCAGCAGCCCTGGGACCGCGGAGATGCAGCCCCAGCATTTT.

This rearrangement joins TRBV15 to TRBJ2-5; D is ambiguous. Per the germline V gene, CDR1 is LNHNV and CDR2 is YYDKDF (reference sequence). The V end lost 0 bases, the J end lost 9 bases, and 14 bases lay between the germline ends. The CDR3 runs 14 residues. DNA for the CDR3: TGTGCCACCAGCAGAGATCGGGCTCCCGAGGCCCAGTACTTC. Encoded protein: CATSRDRAPEAQYF.

This clone showed up just once. The V gene is TRBV6-5, the J gene TRBJ1-5; 8 positions match TRBD1. The V gene's germline CDR1 is MNHEY and CDR2 SVGAGI. This CDR3 has 16 amino acids. V gave up 4 bases and J gave up 7 bases; unmatched junction bases: 12. CDR3 region: CASSSGQGFVRQPQHF. CDR3 DNA: TGTGCCAGCAGTTCCGGACAGGGCTTTGTTAGGCAGCCCCAGCATTTT.

For this clone: One end of the junction varies from germline; a read error may be responsible. The V gene is TRBV5-8, the J gene TRBJ1-2; D not certain. Germline CDR1 SGHTS, CDR2 YDEGEE. There are 16 residues in the CDR3. The CDR3 nucleotides are TGCGCCAGCAGCCAAGACTTGCCCCAGGTCGGCTATGGCTACACCTTC. Translating gives CASSQDLPQVGYGYTF. Supplemented by reference TRBV5-8 and TRBJ1-2, the full variable domain reads EAGVTQSPTHLIKTRGQQATLRCSPISGHTSVYWYQQALGLGLQFLLWYDEGEERNRGNFPPRFSGRQFPNYSSELNVNALELEDSALYLCASSQDLPQVGYGYTFGSGTRLTVV.

The chain is built from TRBV7-3 and TRBJ2-1; D unresolved. Germline loops: CDR1 SGHTA, CDR2 FQGTGA. The V gene lost 5 bases and the J gene lost 5 bases, with 13 bases spanning the gap. The CDR3 length is 14 residues. CDR3 sequence: CASSPGGPNNEQFF. CDR3 sequence (DNA): TGTGCCAGCAGCCCGGGCGGACCCAACAATGAGCAGTTCTTC. Full variable domain (remainder filled in from reference TRBV7-3 and TRBJ2-1): GAGVSQTPSNKVTEKGKYVELRCDPISGHTALYWYRQSLGQGPEFLIYFQGTGAADDSGLPNDRFFAVRPEGSVSTLKIQRTERGDSAVYLCASSPGGPNNEQFFGPGTRLTVL.